This is a list of T cell receptor beta chains from one sample in a study of cytomegalovirus exposure and HLA in healthy donors. Libraries were prepared by immunoSEQ multiplex PCR; TCRdb keeps only in-frame clonotypes and omits some of them. The sample consists of 90,000 to 140,000 clones, roughly nine tenths of them appearing once. Specimen: PBMCs. Receptors were obtained from a woman aged 18-29 years in good health and CMV-seropositive. CDR3s include the opening cysteine and the closing phenylalanine or tryptophan. A D gene is named only where the DNA matches it firmly.

j_call,v_call,d_call,cdr3_length,cdr3_aa,cdr3_nt
TRBJ2-7,TRBV5-4,TRBD1,15,CASSRSGQGAGEQYF,TGTGCCAGCAGCAGATCGGGACAGGGGGCGGGGGAGCAGTACTTC
TRBJ1-4,TRBV7-9,TRBD1,17,CASSSNRQGATNEKLFF,TGTGCCAGCAGCTCCAACCGACAGGGGGCGACTAATGAAAAACTGTTTTTT
TRBJ1-5,TRBV6-5,.,15,CANLTAGRSKEPQHF,TGTGCCAACCTAACGGCAGGGAGGAGTAAGGAGCCCCAGCATTTT
TRBJ1-1,TRBV6-5,.,14,CASRSRGLNTEAFF,TGTGCCAGCAGGTCCAGGGGATTGAACACTGAAGCTTTCTTT
TRBJ2-5,TRBV20-1,.,11,CSGRTEETQYF,TGCAGTGGAAGAACGGAAGAGACCCAGTACTTC
TRBJ2-3,TRBV7-3,.,15,CASSQRPSRPDTQYF,TGTGCCAGCAGCCAAAGGCCTAGCCGACCAGATACGCAGTATTTT
TRBJ2-7,TRBV13,TRBD1,17,CASSPFGDRGLIYEQYF,TGTGCCAGCAGCCCCTTTGGGGACAGGGGTTTAATCTACGAGCAGTACTTC
TRBJ1-4,TRBV19,.,14,CASSPSATNEKLFF,TGTGCCAGTAGTCCCAGTGCAACTAATGAAAAACTGTTTTTT
TRBJ2-1,TRBV11-3,.,14,CASSWGGPYNEQFF,TGTGCCAGCAGTTGGGGGGGCCCCTACAATGAGCAGTTCTTC
TRBJ2-7,TRBV27,TRBD1,13,CASRPTDRETQYF,TGTGCCAGCAGACCCACCGACAGGGAGACGCAGTACTTC